Each of the 7 T cell receptor beta chains below was sequenced from the same sample in a study of cytomegalovirus exposure and HLA in healthy donors. 60 Vbeta and 13 Jbeta primers were used in PCR. The assay was immunoSEQ multiplex PCR, and TCRdb's table has in-frame clones only and misses some. This table holds 210,000 or so clones, approximately 80% found once. Sequenced input: PBMCs. Receptors originate from a woman between 35 and 50 years old in good health and CMV-seronegative.

With respect to this clone: One junction end disagrees with the germline gene, perhaps due to a read error. The V gene is TRBV11-2, the J gene TRBJ1-2, with D possibly TRBD1 on 6 matching bases. This CDR3 is 14 amino acids long. The germline gives CDR1 SGHAT, CDR2 FQNNGV. The chain's CDR3 is CASSLNRVNSGYTF. CDR3 bases: TGTGCCAGCAGCTTGAACAGGGTAAACTCTGGCTACACCTTC.

Comments on this clone: An end of the junction differs from the germline gene, which may be a read error. The chain links TRBV7-9 to TRBJ1-6, with D perhaps matching TRBD1 (6 bases). Germline CDR1 reads SEHNR; CDR2 reads FQNEAQ (reference sequence). The CDR3 sequence is 12 residues long. CDR3 nucleotide sequence: TGTTCCAGCAGCTTACAGGGCTCACCCCTCCACTTT. Amino acids: CSSSLQGSPLHF.

The chain links TRBV6-1 to TRBJ2-7; 12 bases match TRBD2. V trimming: 4 bases; J trimming: 2 bases; junction bases outside the gene matches: 12. This CDR3 is 18 amino acids long. Germline V gene data show CDR1 as MNHNS and CDR2 as SASEGT. The CDR3 loop is CASSALAGGPRGAYEQYF. The CDR3 region has the DNA TGTGCCAGCAGTGCTCTAGCGGGGGGGCCAAGGGGTGCCTACGAGCAGTACTTC.

The sample holds one count of this clone. The junction departs from germline at one end; a sequencing error may be responsible. The V and J genes are TRBV2 and TRBJ1-1, with unresolved D. The CDR3 consists of 13 residues. CDR1 SNHLY and CDR2 FYNNEI come from the germline V gene. The CDR3 DNA sequence: TGTGCCCGCAGCACGGTTGTAGTTACTGAAGCTTTCTTT. As protein: CARSTVVVTEAFF.

The rearrangement joins TRBV5-4 to TRBJ2-7, with a tentative D call TRBD1 (6 bases). In germline, CDR1 is SGHNT, CDR2 YYREEE (reference sequence). V was trimmed by 1 base and J by 9 bases, leaving 17 bases between them. CDR3 length: 14 residues. CDR3: CASSLRQAPNGQYF. The CDR3 region has the DNA TGTGCCAGCAGCTTGAGACAGGCGCCCAACGGGCAGTACTTC.

The chain has TRBV5-1 and TRBJ2-5; D gene unclear. The J call is in doubt because the DNA end fits TRBJ2-7 better. The V gene's germline CDR1 is SGHRS and CDR2 YFSETQ. This CDR3 spans 13 amino acids. CDR3 DNA sequence: TGCGCCAGCAGCCCCCTTAGCTCCTACGAGCAGTACTTC. Its protein product is CASSPLSSYEQYF.

This clone was observed a single time. CDR3 nucleotides: TGTGCCAGCAGCCTAGGGACAGGGGAATCTTACGAGCAGTACTTC. It specifies CASSLGTGESYEQYF. The chain employs TRBV7-6 and TRBJ2-7; 10 bases line up with TRBD1. CDR1 and CDR2 from the germline V gene are SGHVS and FNYEAQ. V dropped 5 bases and J dropped 4; count of bases not matched to a gene: 8. This CDR3 region has 15 residues.